The clone carrying this TCR beta chain occurred a few times. Its antigen remains unknown. Trimming left V 3 bases short and J 2 bases short, with 13 bases between. The CDR3 consists of 15 residues. Germline CDR1 and CDR2: ENHRY and SYGVKD. The sample belongs to a study of beta chain features in type 1 diabetes. General observations from the study: When VDJ junctions were examined, type 1 diabetes patients showed fewer insertions and more deletions. Moderately but significantly shorter TCRB CDR3s were found in Type 1 diabetes patients in all four CD4+ subsets. Whatever favoring of shorter templates PCR might show would apply equally to patients and controls.

The authors reverse transcribed all of the isolated RNA, so sequencing captured expressed TCRB transcripts. Naive, central memory and regulatory T cell samples produced a mean of approximately 3.9 million reads. Clones were read by immunoSEQ multiplex PCR, and TCRdb kept only the in-frame ones, dropping some. The sample lists around 260,000 clones, less than 30% occurring once. V is TRBV10-3 and J is TRBJ2-5; perhaps TRBD1 as D (5 bases). This TCR was sampled from a young woman with type 1 diabetes. The specimen sequenced was naive CD4+ T cells from blood. CDR3 nucleotides: TGTGCCATCAGTGATAGTAGGGCAGGGCAAGAGACCCAGTACTTC. It encodes CAISDSRAGQETQYF.